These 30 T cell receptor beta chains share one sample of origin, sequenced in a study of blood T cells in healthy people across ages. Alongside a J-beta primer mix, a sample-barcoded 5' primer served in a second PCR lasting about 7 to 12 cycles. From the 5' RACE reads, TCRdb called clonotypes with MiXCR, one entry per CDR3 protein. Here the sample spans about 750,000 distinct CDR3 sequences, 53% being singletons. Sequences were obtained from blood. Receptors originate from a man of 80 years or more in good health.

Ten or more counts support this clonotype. CDR3: CASSLVRQRGERKGYTF. CDR3 bases: TGTGCCAGCAGCTTAGTCAGACAGAGGGGGGAGCGTAAGGGCTACACCTTC. This chain joins TRBV7-2 and TRBJ1-2, with a weak D call TRBD1 (6 bases). This CDR3 region has 17 residues. V gave up 1 base and J gave up 8 bases, with 23 bases separating them. Germline CDR1 is SGHTA and CDR2 is FQGNSA.

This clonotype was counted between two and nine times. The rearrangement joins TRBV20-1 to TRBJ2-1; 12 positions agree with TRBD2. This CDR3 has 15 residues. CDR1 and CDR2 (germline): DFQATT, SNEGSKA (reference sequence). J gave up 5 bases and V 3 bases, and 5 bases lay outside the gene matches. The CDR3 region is CSARSGTSGHNEQFF. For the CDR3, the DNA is TGCAGTGCTAGGAGCGGGACTAGCGGGCACAATGAGCAGTTCTTC.

This chain's CDR3 is CASRFGQGGEKLFF. For the CDR3, the DNA is TGTGCCAGCAGATTCGGACAGGGGGGTGAAAAACTGTTTTTT. The chain is built from TRBV28 and TRBJ1-4, with 10 bases identical to TRBD1. V trimming: 6 bases; J trimming: 7 bases; junction bases outside the gene matches: 5. The CDR3 is 14 amino acids. Germline V gives CDR1 MDHEN, CDR2 SYDVKM.

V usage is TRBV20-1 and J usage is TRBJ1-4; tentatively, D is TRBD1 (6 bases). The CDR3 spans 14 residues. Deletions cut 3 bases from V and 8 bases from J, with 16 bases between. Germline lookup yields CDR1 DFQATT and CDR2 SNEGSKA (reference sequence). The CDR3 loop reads CSASEVGAGEKLFF. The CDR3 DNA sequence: TGCAGTGCTAGTGAGGTGGGGGCGGGAGAAAAACTGTTTTTT.

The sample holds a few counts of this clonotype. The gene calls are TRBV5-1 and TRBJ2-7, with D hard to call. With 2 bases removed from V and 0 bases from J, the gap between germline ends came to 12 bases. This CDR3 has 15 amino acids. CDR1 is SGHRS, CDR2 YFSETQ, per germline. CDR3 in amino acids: CASSFMVGSSYEQYF. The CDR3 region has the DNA TGCGCCAGCAGCTTCATGGTGGGTAGCTCCTACGAGCAGTACTTC.

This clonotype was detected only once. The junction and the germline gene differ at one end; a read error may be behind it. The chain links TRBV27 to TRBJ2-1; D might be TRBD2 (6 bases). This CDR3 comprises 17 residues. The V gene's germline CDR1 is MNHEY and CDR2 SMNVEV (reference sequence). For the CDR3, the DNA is TGTGCCAGCAGTTCCTCCAAACTAGCTCCAACCTATAATGAGCAGTTCTTC. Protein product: CASSSSKLAPTYNEQFF.

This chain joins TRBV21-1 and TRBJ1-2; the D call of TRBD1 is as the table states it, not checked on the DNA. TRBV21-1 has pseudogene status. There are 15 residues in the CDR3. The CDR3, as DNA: TGTGCCAGCAGCACTCCGGGACAGGGGGTCTATGGCTACACCTTC. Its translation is CASSTPGQGVYGYTF.

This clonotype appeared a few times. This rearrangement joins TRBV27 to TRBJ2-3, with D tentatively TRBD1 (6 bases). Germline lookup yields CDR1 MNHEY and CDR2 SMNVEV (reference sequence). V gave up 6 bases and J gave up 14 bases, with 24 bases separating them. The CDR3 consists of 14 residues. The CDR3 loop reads CASSLDRQHRYAYF. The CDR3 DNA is TGTGCCAGCAGCCTCGACAGGCAGCACAGATACGCGTATTTT.

The CDR3 reads CASSLAAGLGLAVYEQYF. DNA of the CDR3: TGTGCCAGCAGCTTAGCAGCGGGTCTGGGGCTAGCGGTTTACGAGCAGTACTTC. This chain connects TRBV7-8 to TRBJ2-5; 7 nucleotides align to TRBD2. The J call may be faulty, since TRBJ2-7 better matches the DNA end. This CDR3 is built from 18 residues. Germline values: CDR1 SGHVS, CDR2 FQNEAQ.

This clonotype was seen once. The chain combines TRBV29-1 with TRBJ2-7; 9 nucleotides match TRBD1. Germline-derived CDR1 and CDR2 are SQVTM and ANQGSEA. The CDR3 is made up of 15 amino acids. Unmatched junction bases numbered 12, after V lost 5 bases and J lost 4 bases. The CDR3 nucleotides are TGCAGCGTTTCCTTGTCAGGGACAGGGAGTTACGAGCAGTACTTC. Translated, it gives CSVSLSGTGSYEQYF.

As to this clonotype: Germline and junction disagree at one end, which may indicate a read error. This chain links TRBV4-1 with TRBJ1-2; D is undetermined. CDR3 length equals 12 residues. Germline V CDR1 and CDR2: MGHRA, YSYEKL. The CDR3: CASSQGFYGYTF. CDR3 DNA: TGTGCCAGTAGTCAAGGGTTCTATGGCTACACCTTC.

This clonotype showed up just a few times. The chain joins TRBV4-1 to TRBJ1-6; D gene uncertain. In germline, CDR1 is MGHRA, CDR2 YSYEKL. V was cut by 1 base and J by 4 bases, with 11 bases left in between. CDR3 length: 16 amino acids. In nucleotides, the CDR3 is TGCGCCAGCAGCCAAGCTTCTAGGGAGTATAATTCACCCCTCCACTTT. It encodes CASSQASREYNSPLHF.

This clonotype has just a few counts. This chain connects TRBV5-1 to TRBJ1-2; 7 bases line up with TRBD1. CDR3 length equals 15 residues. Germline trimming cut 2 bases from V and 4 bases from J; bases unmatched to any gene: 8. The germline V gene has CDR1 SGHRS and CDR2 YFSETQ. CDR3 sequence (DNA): TGCGCCAGCAGCTTCGGGGGACAGACGATCTATGGCTACACCTTC. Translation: CASSFGGQTIYGYTF.

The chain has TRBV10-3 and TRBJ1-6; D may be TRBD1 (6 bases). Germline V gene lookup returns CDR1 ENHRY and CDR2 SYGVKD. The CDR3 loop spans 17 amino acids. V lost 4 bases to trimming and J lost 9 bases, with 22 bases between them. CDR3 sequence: CAISAPKQGRVASPLHF. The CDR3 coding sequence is TGTGCCATCAGTGCGCCGAAGCAGGGGCGAGTAGCTTCACCCCTCCACTTT.

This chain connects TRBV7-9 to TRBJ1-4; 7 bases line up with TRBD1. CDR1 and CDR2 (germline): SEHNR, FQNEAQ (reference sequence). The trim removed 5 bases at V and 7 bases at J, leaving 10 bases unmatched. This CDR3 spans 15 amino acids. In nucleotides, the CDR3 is TGTGCCAGCAGCCGGAGACAGGGCGGTGGTGAAAAACTGTTTTTT. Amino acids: CASSRRQGGGEKLFF.

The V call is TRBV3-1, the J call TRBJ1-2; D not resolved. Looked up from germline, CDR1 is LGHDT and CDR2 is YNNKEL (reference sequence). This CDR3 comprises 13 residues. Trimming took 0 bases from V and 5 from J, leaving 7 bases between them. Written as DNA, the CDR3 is TGTGCCAGCAGCCAAGATGGGGATTATGGCTACACCTTC. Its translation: CASSQDGDYGYTF.

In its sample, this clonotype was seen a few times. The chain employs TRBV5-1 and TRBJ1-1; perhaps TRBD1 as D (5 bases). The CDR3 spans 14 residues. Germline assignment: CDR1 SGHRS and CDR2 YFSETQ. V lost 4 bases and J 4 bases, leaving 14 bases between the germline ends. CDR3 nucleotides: TGCGCCAGCAGCCGCACGGGAGGGGTCACTGAAGCTTTCTTT. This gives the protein CASSRTGGVTEAFF.

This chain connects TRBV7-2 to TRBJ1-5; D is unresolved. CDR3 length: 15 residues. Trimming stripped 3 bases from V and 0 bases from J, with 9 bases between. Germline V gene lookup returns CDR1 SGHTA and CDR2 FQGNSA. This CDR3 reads CASSFSPDSNQPQHF. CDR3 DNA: TGTGCCAGCAGCTTCTCCCCAGATAGCAATCAGCCCCAGCATTTT.

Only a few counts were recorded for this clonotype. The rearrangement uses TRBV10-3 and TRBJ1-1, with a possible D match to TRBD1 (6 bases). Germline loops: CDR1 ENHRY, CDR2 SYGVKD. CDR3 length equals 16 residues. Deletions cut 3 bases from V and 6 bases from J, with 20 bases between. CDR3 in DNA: TGTGCCATCAGTGACCCGGGGGGGCGTGGATCGGCTGAAGCTTTCTTT. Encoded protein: CAISDPGGRGSAEAFF.

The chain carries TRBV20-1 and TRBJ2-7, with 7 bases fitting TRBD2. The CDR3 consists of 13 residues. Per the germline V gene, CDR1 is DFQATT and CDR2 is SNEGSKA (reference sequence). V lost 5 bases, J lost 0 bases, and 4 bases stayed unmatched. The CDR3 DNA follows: TGCAGTGCTGGACTAGATCACTCCTACGAGCAGTACTTC. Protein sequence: CSAGLDHSYEQYF.

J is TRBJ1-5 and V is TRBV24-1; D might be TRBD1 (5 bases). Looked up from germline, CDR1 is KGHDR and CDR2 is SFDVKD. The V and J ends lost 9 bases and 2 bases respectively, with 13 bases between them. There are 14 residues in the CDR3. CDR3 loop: CATGGGAGNQPQHF. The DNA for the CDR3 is TGTGCCACCGGGGGAGGGGCGGGCAATCAGCCCCAGCATTTT.

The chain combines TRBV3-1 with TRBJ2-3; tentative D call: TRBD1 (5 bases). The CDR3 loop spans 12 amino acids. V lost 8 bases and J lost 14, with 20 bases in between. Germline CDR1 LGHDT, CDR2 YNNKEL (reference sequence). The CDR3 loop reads CASSDGDRYAYF. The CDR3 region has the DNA TGTGCCAGCTCGGACGGAGACAGATACGCGTATTTT.

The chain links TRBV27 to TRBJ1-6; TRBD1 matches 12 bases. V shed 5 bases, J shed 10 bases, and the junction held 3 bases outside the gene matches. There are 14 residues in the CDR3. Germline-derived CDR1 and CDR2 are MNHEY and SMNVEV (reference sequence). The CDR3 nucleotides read TGTGCCAGCAGTGCCGGGACAGGGGGCTCACCCCTCCACTTT. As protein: CASSAGTGGSPLHF.

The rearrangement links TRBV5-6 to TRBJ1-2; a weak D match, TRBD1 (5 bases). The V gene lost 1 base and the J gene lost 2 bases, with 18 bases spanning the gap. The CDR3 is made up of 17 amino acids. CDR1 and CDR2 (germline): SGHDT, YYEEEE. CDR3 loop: CASSLWAIGESNYGYTF. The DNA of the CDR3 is TGTGCCAGCAGCTTGTGGGCGATAGGGGAGTCCAACTATGGCTACACCTTC.

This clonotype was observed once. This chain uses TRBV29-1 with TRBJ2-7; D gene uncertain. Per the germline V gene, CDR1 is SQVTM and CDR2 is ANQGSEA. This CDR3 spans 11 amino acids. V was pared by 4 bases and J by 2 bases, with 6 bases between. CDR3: CSVVLTYEQYF. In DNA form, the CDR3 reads TGCAGCGTTGTTTTAACCTACGAGCAGTACTTC.

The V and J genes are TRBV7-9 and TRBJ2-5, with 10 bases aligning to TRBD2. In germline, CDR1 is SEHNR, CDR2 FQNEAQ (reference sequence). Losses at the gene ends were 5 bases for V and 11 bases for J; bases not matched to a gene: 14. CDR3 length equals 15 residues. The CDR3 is CASSPGLAAEEGQYF. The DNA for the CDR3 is TGTGCCAGCAGCCCCGGACTAGCGGCGGAAGAGGGGCAGTACTTC.

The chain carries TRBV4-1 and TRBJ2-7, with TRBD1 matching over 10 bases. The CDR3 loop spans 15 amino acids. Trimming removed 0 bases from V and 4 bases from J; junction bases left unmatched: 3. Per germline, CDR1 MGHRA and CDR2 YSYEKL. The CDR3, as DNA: TGCGCCAGCAGCCAAGAAGGGACAGGGGAATACGAGCAGTACTTC. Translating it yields CASSQEGTGEYEQYF.

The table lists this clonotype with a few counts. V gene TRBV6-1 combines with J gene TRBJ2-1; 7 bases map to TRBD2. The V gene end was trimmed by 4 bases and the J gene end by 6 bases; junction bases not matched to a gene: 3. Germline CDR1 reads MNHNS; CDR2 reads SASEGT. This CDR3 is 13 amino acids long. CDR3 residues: CASSGLAVNEQFF. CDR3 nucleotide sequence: TGTGCCAGCAGTGGACTAGCCGTCAATGAGCAGTTCTTC.

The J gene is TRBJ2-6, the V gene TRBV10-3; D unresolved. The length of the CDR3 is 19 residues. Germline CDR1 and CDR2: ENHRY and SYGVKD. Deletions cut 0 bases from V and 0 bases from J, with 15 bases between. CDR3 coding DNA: TGTGCCATCAGTGAGTCTGGCGGTGGTCTATCCTCTGGGGCCAACGTCCTGACTTTC. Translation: CAISESGGGLSSGANVLTF.

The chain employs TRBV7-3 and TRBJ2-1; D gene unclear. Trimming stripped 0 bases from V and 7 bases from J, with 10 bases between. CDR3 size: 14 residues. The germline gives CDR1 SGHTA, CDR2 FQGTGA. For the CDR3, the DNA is TGTGCCAGCAGCTTAACCGTACAGTCAAATGAGCAGTTCTTC. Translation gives CASSLTVQSNEQFF.